The 26 T cell receptor beta chains below were found in one sample sequenced in a study of blood T cell repertoires in COVID-19. Only in-frame clones appear in the TCRdb table, and some are missing; sequencing was by immunoSEQ multiplex PCR. The sample comprises 85,000 to 110,000 clones, roughly nine tenths of which are singletons, and about a sixth rests with the top ten. Sequences were obtained from peripheral blood. All receptors derive from a woman of 80 years or more in a cohort sampled during active COVID-19.

This chain connects TRBV14 to TRBJ1-2, with 9 bases aligning to TRBD1. Germline assignment: CDR1 SGHDN and CDR2 FVKESK. CDR3 length: 14 amino acids. V trimming: 4 bases; J trimming: 7 bases; junction bases outside the gene matches: 7. The CDR3 loop reads CASSPTGGTAGYTF. CDR3 in DNA: TGTGCCAGCAGCCCGACAGGGGGTACTGCTGGCTACACCTTC. Full variable domain (outside the CDR3, taken from reference TRBV14 and TRBJ1-2): EAGVTQFPSHSVIEKGQTVTLRCDPISGHDNLYWYRRVMGKEIKFLLHFVKESKQDESGMPNNRFLAERTGGTYSTLKVQPAELEDSGVYFCASSPTGGTAGYTFGSGTRLTVV.

The CDR3 region has the DNA TGTGCCAGCAGTGATCAGCCGGGGATCGCCTACAATGAGCAGTTCTTC. This encodes CASSDQPGIAYNEQFF. The genes are TRBV6-1 and TRBJ2-1, with a possible D match to TRBD2 (5 bases). Trimming pared 3 bases from V and 2 bases from J, leaving 14 bases between. CDR1 and CDR2 from the germline V gene are MNHNS and SASEGT. The CDR3 is 16 residues long.

The chain uses TRBV7-3 and TRBJ2-3; tentative D call: TRBD2 (5 bases). From germline, CDR1 is SGHTA and CDR2 FQGTGA. V was shortened by 8 bases and J by 6 bases, with 21 bases between the two germline ends. This CDR3 has 15 amino acids. CDR3 in DNA: TGTGCCAGCGCCCAAGGTGGACCCCGCGGGGATACGCAGTATTTT. Translation gives CASAQGGPRGDTQYF. The full variable domain, its missing parts supplied by reference TRBV7-3 and TRBJ2-3, is GAGVSQTPSNKVTEKGKYVELRCDPISGHTALYWYRQSLGQGPEFLIYFQGTGAADDSGLPNDRFFAVRPEGSVSTLKIQRTERGDSAVYLCASAQGGPRGDTQYFGPGTRLTVL.

The chain links TRBV6-5 to TRBJ2-1, with TRBD2 identical over 7 bases. This CDR3 comprises 13 residues. The ends lost 6 bases at V and 6 bases at J; junction bases unmatched: 5. Per germline, CDR1 MNHEY and CDR2 SVGAGI. CDR3 sequence (DNA): TGTGCCAGCAGGGCTGGGGGGGGCAATGAGCAGTTCTTC. It specifies CASRAGGGNEQFF.

This clone rates as medium-sized. This CDR3 is also generated by other DNA sequences in the sample. The CDR3 here is CASSTPGTGQETQYF. In DNA, the CDR3 is TGTGCCAGTAGTACCCCCGGGACAGGACAAGAGACCCAGTACTTC. The chain has TRBV19 and TRBJ2-5; 8 nucleotides match TRBD1. The length of the CDR3 is 15 residues. CDR1 is LNHDA and CDR2 is SQIVND in the germline V gene (reference sequence). J was trimmed by 2 bases and V by 4 bases; bases with no gene match: 6.

The rearrangement links TRBV19 to TRBJ2-7, with a tentative D call TRBD2 (6 bases). Germline V gene sequence: CDR1 LNHDA, CDR2 SQIVND (reference sequence). Deletions cut 5 bases from V and 0 bases from J, with 14 bases between. The CDR3 is 15 residues long. CDR3 region: CASSWGLGDSYEQYF. CDR3 sequence (DNA): TGTGCCAGTAGTTGGGGACTGGGAGACTCCTACGAGCAGTACTTC.

This chain connects TRBV5-1 to TRBJ2-7, with D possibly being TRBD1 (5 bases). In germline, CDR1 is SGHRS, CDR2 YFSETQ. V lost 4 bases to trimming and J lost 6 bases, with 17 bases between them. The CDR3 runs 14 residues. CDR3 amino acids: CASSPRVLDREQYF. The CDR3 bases are TGCGCCAGCAGCCCCAGGGTTCTAGATCGCGAGCAGTACTTC.

The chain recombines TRBV12-5 with TRBJ2-1; 10 nucleotides line up with TRBD2. This CDR3 region has 16 residues. Germline V gene sequence: CDR1 LGHNT, CDR2 FRNRAP. V lost 1 base and J lost 4; bases outside the gene matches: 4. CDR3 sequence (DNA): TGTGCTAGTGGTTTGGCCGGGACTAGCGTATACAATGAGCAGTTCTTC. Translated, it gives CASGLAGTSVYNEQFF.

In its sample, this clone was seen once. The chain employs TRBV6-5 and TRBJ2-7, with D possibly matching TRBD2 (5 bases). Trimming cost V 7 bases and J 2 bases, with 18 bases left between them. Germline V gives CDR1 MNHEY, CDR2 SVGAGI. The CDR3 runs to 15 residues. CDR3 in DNA: TGTGCCAGCATACGGGATTGGGCCGGGACCTACGAGCAGTACTTC. It is translated as CASIRDWAGTYEQYF.

As regards this clone: Other DNA sequences within the sample encode an identical CDR3. The chain employs TRBV5-1 and TRBJ1-2; TRBD1 agrees at 8 bases. V was clipped by 0 bases and J by 7 bases; unmatched bases: 2. The CDR3 extends over 13 amino acids. Per the germline V gene, CDR1 is SGHRS and CDR2 is YFSETQ. This CDR3 is CASSLDRGFGYTF. The CDR3 DNA sequence: TGCGCCAGCAGCTTGGACAGGGGGTTTGGCTACACCTTC. The full variable domain, completed using reference TRBV5-1 and TRBJ1-2, is KAGVTQTPRYLIKTRGQQVTLSCSPISGHRSVSWYQQTPGQGLQFLFEYFSETQRNKGNFPGRFSGRQFSNSRSEMNVSTLELGDSALYLCASSLDRGFGYTFGSGTRLTVV.

The genes are TRBV3-1 (or the pseudogene TRBV3-2) and TRBJ2-7; 13 nucleotides agree with TRBD2. The CDR3 is made up of 15 amino acids. V dropped 4 bases and J dropped 3; count of bases not matched to a gene: 3. Germline V gene sequence: CDR1 LGHDT, CDR2 YNNKEL (reference sequence). CDR3 in DNA: TGTGCCAGCAGCCTGGGACTAGCGGGAATCTACGAGCAGTACTTC. This encodes CASSLGLAGIYEQYF.

The genes are TRBV19 and TRBJ2-5; D not certain. Germline CDR1 is LNHDA and CDR2 is SQIVND (reference sequence). Trimming pared 1 base from V and 3 bases from J, leaving 6 bases between. CDR3 length equals 13 residues. In DNA form, the CDR3 reads TGTGCCAGTAGTATAGGCAGTAAAGAGACCCAGTACTTC. It specifies CASSIGSKETQYF.

The table lists this clone with a few counts. This sequence joins TRBV6-1 and TRBJ1-1, with 7 bases aligning to TRBD1. CDR3 size: 15 residues. Germline loops: CDR1 MNHNS, CDR2 SASEGT. With V trimmed by 2 bases and J by 0 bases, 3 bases remained unmatched. Here the CDR3 DNA reads TGTGCCAGCAGTGAACCGGGACAGATGAACACTGAAGCTTTCTTT. Translation gives CASSEPGQMNTEAFF.

The chain has TRBV10-2 and TRBJ2-7; 10 nucleotides align to TRBD2. The CDR3 runs 13 residues. With V trimmed by 8 bases and J by 2 bases, 3 bases remained unmatched. Germline lookup yields CDR1 WSHSY and CDR2 SAAADI. CDR3 coding DNA: TGCGCCAGCGGGCTAGCGGGGGCCTACGAGCAGTACTTC. It yields the protein CASGLAGAYEQYF.

The chain couples TRBV7-9 to TRBJ2-6, with 7 bases lining up with TRBD2. This CDR3 is 17 amino acids long. Trimming removed 1 base from V and 3 bases from J; junction bases left unmatched: 6. CDR1 SEHNR and CDR2 FQNEAQ come from the germline V gene (reference sequence). The CDR3 spells CASSLGGGVHGANVLTF. CDR3 in DNA: TGTGCCAGCAGCTTAGGGGGAGGGGTGCATGGGGCCAACGTCCTGACTTTC.

CDR3 DNA: TGTGCCAGCAGCAAAGGAAGCGAAGCTTTCTTT. It yields the protein CASSKGSEAFF. The V call is TRBV21-1, the J call TRBJ1-1. TRBV21-1 is assigned pseudogene status. This CDR3 has 11 residues.

The V and J genes are TRBV4-1 and TRBJ2-6, with 8 bases that match TRBD1. In germline, CDR1 is MGHRA, CDR2 YSYEKL. The CDR3 contains 19 residues. After removal of 2 bases from V and 4 bases from J, the junction contained 13 bases not matched to a gene. The CDR3 DNA reads as TGCGCCAGCAGCCAACCATCCGGGACAGGCTCTTTAGGGGCCAACGTCCTGACTTTC. Translation gives CASSQPSGTGSLGANVLTF.

The count of this clone is one. The chain combines TRBV11-3 with TRBJ2-1; the match to TRBD2 covers 13 bases. This CDR3 has 18 amino acids. V gave up 1 base and J gave up 0 bases; unmatched junction bases: 3. CDR1 SGHNT and CDR2 YENEEA come from the germline V gene. The CDR3 nucleotides are TGTGCCAGCAGCTTAGGACTAGCGGGGGGACTCTCCTACAATGAGCAGTTCTTC. Translation: CASSLGLAGGLSYNEQFF.

This chain joins TRBV3-1 (or the pseudogene TRBV3-2) and TRBJ2-1; unclear D gene. The germline CDR1 and CDR2 sequences are LGHDT and YNNKEL (reference sequence). The CDR3 is 15 amino acids. With 1 base removed from V and 1 base from J, the gap between germline ends came to 8 bases. This CDR3 is CASSQVSLSYNEQFF. The CDR3 DNA sequence: TGTGCCAGCAGCCAAGTAAGCTTATCCTACAATGAGCAGTTCTTC.

This chain connects TRBV10-1 to TRBJ2-1, with 16 bases aligning to TRBD2. This CDR3 contains 16 residues. CDR1 and CDR2 from the germline V gene are WNHNN and SYGVQD (reference sequence). The CDR3 region has the DNA TGCGACAATTCCGGGACTAGCGGGGGGGCCCCCAATGAGCAGTTCTTC. This translates into CDNSGTSGGAPNEQFF.

CDR3 in amino acids: CASSLEGRLASYNEQFF. In DNA, the CDR3 is TGTGCCAGCAGCTTGGAAGGCCGACTAGCGTCCTACAATGAGCAGTTCTTC. The chain carries TRBV5-6 and TRBJ2-1, with TRBD2 matching 8 bases. The CDR3 spans 17 residues. Germline V gene sequence: CDR1 SGHDT, CDR2 YYEEEE. V trimming: 0 bases; J trimming: 1 base; junction bases outside the gene matches: 6.

The rearrangement links TRBV25-1 to TRBJ1-1; no reliable D call. The CDR3 loop spans 15 amino acids. The V gene lost 1 base and the J gene lost 4 bases, with 13 bases spanning the gap. Germline CDR1 is MGHDK and CDR2 is SYGVNS. The CDR3 region has the DNA TGTGCCAGCAGTGAATCGTCTATTACCGGCACTGAAGCTTTCTTT. It codes for CASSESSITGTEAFF.

Remarks on this clone: Mismatch with germline at one junction end may stem from a read error. The V call is TRBV6-1, the J call TRBJ2-1; TRBD2 matches at 8 bases. The CDR3 has 14 amino acids. Germline-derived CDR1 and CDR2 are MNHNS and SASEGT. The CDR3 spells CASREAGARNEQFF. The CDR3, as DNA: TGTGCCAGCAGAGAAGCGGGGGCAAGGAATGAGCAGTTCTTC.

The chain combines TRBV4-2 with TRBJ2-5, with a weak D call TRBD2 (6 bases). This CDR3 region has 15 residues. V was pared by 0 bases and J by 3 bases, with 11 bases between. CDR1 LGHNA and CDR2 YNFKEQ come from the germline V gene. DNA of the CDR3: TGTGCCAGCAGCCAAGATTGGCTAGCGAAAGAGACCCAGTACTTC. As protein: CASSQDWLAKETQYF.

The chain is built from TRBV18 and TRBJ1-2; TRBD1 might be the D (6 bases). V was shortened by 3 bases and J by 6 bases, with 11 bases between the two germline ends. The V gene's germline CDR1 is KGHSH and CDR2 LQKENI. There are 13 residues in the CDR3. CDR3 bases: TGTGCCAGCTCACCCGACGGACAGCATGGCTACACCTTC. Residues: CASSPDGQHGYTF.

In DNA form, the CDR3 reads TGTGCCAGCAGCTTAAGCGGCATCACAGATACGCAGTATTTT. It yields the protein CASSLSGITDTQYF. The V call is TRBV7-9, the J call TRBJ2-3, with a possible D match to TRBD2 (5 bases). Germline V gene lookup returns CDR1 SEHNR and CDR2 FQNEAQ (reference sequence). The CDR3 sequence is 14 residues long. The V gene lost 2 bases and the J gene lost 2 bases, with 8 bases spanning the gap.